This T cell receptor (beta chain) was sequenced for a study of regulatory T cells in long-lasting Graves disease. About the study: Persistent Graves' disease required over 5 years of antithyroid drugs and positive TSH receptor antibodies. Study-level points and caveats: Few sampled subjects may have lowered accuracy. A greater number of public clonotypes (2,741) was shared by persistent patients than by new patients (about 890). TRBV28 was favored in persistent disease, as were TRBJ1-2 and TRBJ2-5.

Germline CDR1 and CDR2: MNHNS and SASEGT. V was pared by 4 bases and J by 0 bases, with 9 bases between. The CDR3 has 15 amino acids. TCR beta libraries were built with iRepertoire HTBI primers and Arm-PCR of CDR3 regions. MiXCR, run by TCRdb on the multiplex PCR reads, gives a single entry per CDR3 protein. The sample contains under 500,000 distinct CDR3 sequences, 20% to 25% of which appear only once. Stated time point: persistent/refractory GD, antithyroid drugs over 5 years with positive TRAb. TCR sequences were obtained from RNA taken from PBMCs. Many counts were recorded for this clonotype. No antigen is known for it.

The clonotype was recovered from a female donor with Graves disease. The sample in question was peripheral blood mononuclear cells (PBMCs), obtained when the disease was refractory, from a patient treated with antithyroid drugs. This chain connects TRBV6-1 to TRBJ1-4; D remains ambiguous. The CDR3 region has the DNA TGTGCCAGCAGTGGATACACCACAACTAATGAAAAACTGTTTTTT. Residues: CASSGYTTTNEKLFF.